This paragraph reports one TCR beta chain. What it recognizes is unknown. V was trimmed by 3 bases and J by 5 bases, leaving 7 bases between them. This CDR3 has 13 residues. Germline loops: CDR1 KGHSH, CDR2 LQKENI. The treatment was: approximately nine-day PBMC culture with coronavirus spike peptide pools or control peptides (ViraFEST assay). The sample comes from a study of vaccination and CD4 T cells after COVID-19. Sequencing of the DNA from cultured CD4+ T cells was carried out with the Oncomine TCR Beta short-read assay. TCRdb reprocessed the PCR reads with MiXCR, giving one entry per CDR3 protein. There are 9,300 or so distinct CDR3 sequences in the sample; approximately 51% occur only once, and about 40% lies in the top ten.

V usage is TRBV18 and J usage is TRBJ1-4; D gene ambiguous. The sequence derives from a human donor who had recovered from COVID-19. The material sequenced was CD4+ T cells from blood, cultured in vitro. CDR3 in amino acids: CASSPFTNEKLFF. The CDR3, as DNA: TGTGCCAGCTCACCTTTTACCAATGAAAAACTGTTTTTT.